These 3 T cell receptor beta chains share one sample of origin, sequenced in a study of OX40 agonist ivuxolimab in advanced cancers. Generated by immunoSEQ multiplex PCR, the TCRdb table keeps only in-frame clones and is missing some. The sample has 15,000 to 20,000 clones; less than 75% are singletons. The specimen was CD4+ or CD8+ T cells sorted from blood, collected in a trial of the OX40 agonist ivuxolimab. Receptors originate from an adult with an advanced solid tumor such as melanoma, head and neck, liver or kidney cancer.

The rearrangement links TRBV9 to TRBJ2-3; 7 nucleotides line up with TRBD1. J lost 3 bases, V lost 2 bases, and 6 bases had no gene match. Germline V gene lookup returns CDR1 SGDLS and CDR2 YYNGEE. The length of the CDR3 is 15 residues. The CDR3 DNA reads as TGTGCCAGCAGCGTCTGGGACAGCCTAACAGATACGCAGTATTTT. This translates into CASSVWDSLTDTQYF.

The rearrangement uses TRBV7-9 and TRBJ2-1; weak D call: TRBD2 (5 bases). Germline V gene data show CDR1 as SEHNR and CDR2 as FQNEAQ (reference sequence). V dropped 4 bases and J dropped 13 bases, with 14 bases sitting between them. The CDR3 contains 12 residues. The CDR3 DNA reads as TGTGCCAGCAGCTCCGAGGGCCAGGATCAGTTCTTC. Translation gives CASSSEGQDQFF.

J is TRBJ1-6 and V is TRBV27, with a tentative D call TRBD1 (5 bases). V lost 3 bases to trimming and J lost 9 bases, with 12 bases between them. This CDR3 is 14 amino acids long. The germline V gene encodes CDR1 MNHEY and CDR2 SMNVEV (reference sequence). The CDR3 sequence is CASSFGGLRSPLHF. The CDR3 DNA reads TGTGCCAGCAGTTTCGGGGGGTTGCGTTCACCCCTCCACTTT.